This T cell receptor (beta chain) was retrieved from a study of blood T cell repertoires in COVID-19. Overall study: Collection of acute and convalescent COVID-19 samples took place in the United States, Italy and Spain. Sample material is recorded as cDNA or gDNA derived from T cells, B-cell-depleted T cells, or PBMCs.

Original methodology: It was from reference gene primer amplification that nucleated cell counts were estimated. Measured with immunoSEQ multiplex PCR; TCRdb has only the in-frame clones, and not every one. V, J and clone size derive from that table, while D and trimming were established from the DNA sequence. Of under 200,000 clones detected, around 84% appear once; the ten largest clones hold roughly 7%. V lost 6 bases, J lost 1 base, and 22 bases lay in between. Germline CDR1 ENHRY, CDR2 SYGVKD. This CDR3 is 17 amino acids long. The rearrangement uses TRBV10-3 and TRBJ2-7; a possible D gene is TRBD2 (7 bases). This TCR was sampled from a man between 45 and 60 years old with active or convalescent COVID-19. The material sequenced was peripheral blood. This CDR3 is CAIRGASGQGKSYEQYF. CDR3 nucleotides: TGTGCCATCAGGGGGGCTAGCGGTCAGGGCAAGTCCTACGAGCAGTACTTC.